The clone carrying this T cell receptor beta chain has ten or more counts. Its antigen is not known. This CDR3 is 11 amino acids long. V was trimmed by 5 bases and J by 8 bases, leaving 10 bases between them. Germline lookup yields CDR1 SGHDN and CDR2 FVKESK. This record belongs to a study of Graves' ophthalmopathy and Graves' hyperthyroidism. General study results and limits: Clonotypes were expanded in thyroid at above 0.001 frequency, and most also appeared in blood.

PBMCs came from roughly 9.1 ml of fresh peripheral blood. The sequenced template was RNA, covering the TCR beta CDR3 region. In the first round, RT-PCR was carried out with HTBI primers, and a multiplex PCR formed the second round. Each CDR3 protein gets one entry after TCRdb re-called the multiplex PCR reads with MiXCR. This table holds under 400,000 distinct CDR3 sequences, roughly 17% found once. J is TRBJ2-7 and V is TRBV14; no clear D gene. Sequencing was carried out using peripheral blood. This TCR was recovered from an adult man with Graves' ophthalmopathy. The CDR3 DNA reads TGTGCCAGCAGCTCGTCCCTGAAGCAGTACTTC. Protein sequence: CASSSSLKQYF. The full variable domain, completed using reference TRBV14 and TRBJ2-7, is EAGVTQFPSHSVIEKGQTVTLRCDPISGHDNLYWYRRVMGKEIKFLLHFVKESKQDESGMPNNRFLAERTGGTYSTLKVQPAELEDSGVYFCASSSSLKQYFGPGTRLTVT.